This section outlines one TCR beta chain sequence together with its context. The data derive from a study of CD8+CD57+ T cells in acquired aplastic anemia. With 3 bases removed from V and 6 bases from J, the gap between germline ends came to 12 bases. The CDR3 length is 13 residues. Template material for TCR beta VDJ and CDR3 profiling consisted of genomic DNA. From the reads, TCRdb called clonotypes with MiXCR, one entry per CDR3 protein. Of about 180,000 distinct CDR3 sequences in the sample, about three fifths were seen once. It was patients with CD8+CD57+ cell expansion by flow cytometry who were chosen for sequencing. At blood sampling, none of the patients had yet received therapy.

The origin of this receptor is a human donor with aplastic anemia. The rearrangement uses TRBV12-3 or TRBV12-4 and TRBJ2-7; D uncertain. The sequencing sample was made of sorted CD4+, CD8+, or CD8+CD57+ T cells (not recorded which) from PBMCs. The CDR3, as DNA: TGTGCCAGCAGTTTTATCGGATCGGGCGAGCAGTACTTC. Its protein product is CASSFIGSGEQYF.